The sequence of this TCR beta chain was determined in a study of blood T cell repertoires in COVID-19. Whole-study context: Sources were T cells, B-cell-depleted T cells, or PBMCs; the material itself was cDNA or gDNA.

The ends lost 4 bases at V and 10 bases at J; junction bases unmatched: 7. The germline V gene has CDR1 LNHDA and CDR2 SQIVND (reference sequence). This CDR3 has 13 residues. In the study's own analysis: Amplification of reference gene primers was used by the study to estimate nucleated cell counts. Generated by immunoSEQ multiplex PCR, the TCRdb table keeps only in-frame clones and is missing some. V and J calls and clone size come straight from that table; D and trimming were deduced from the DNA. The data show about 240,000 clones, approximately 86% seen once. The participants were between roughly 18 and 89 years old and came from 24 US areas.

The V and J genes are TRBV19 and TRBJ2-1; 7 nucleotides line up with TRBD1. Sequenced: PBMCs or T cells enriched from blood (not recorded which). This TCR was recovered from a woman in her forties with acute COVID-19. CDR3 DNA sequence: TGTGCCAGTAGTACGGGGTGGGGACAGGAGCAGTTCTTC. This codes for CASSTGWGQEQFF.